This T cell receptor beta chain was identified in a study of T-cell reconstitution after alpha-beta-depleted transplantation in children. The library targeted TCRbeta and was prepared with unique molecular identifiers. TCRdb passed the PCR reads through MiXCR, listing each CDR3 protein once. The sample lists about 610,000 distinct CDR3 sequences; 25% to 30% were seen once. V lost 6 bases, J lost 4 bases, and 12 bases lay in between. Germline assignment: CDR1 SQVTM and CDR2 ANQGSEA. This CDR3 contains 12 residues. As concerns this clonotype: Its antigen is not identified.

General study results and limits: Recipient T cells and thymic progenitors that survived gave rise to the high TCRbeta diversity observed at day 60 in some patients.

The receptor's source is a boy in the first two years of life with Wiskott-Aldrich syndrome, due to receive a stem cell transplant. V usage is TRBV29-1 and J usage is TRBJ1-2; maybe TRBD1 (5 bases). The source material was PBMCs, sampled before TCRalphabeta/CD19-depleted stem cell transplant. CDR3 region: CSVLRGPYGYTF. The CDR3 nucleotides are TGCAGCGTGTTACGGGGACCCTATGGCTACACCTTC.